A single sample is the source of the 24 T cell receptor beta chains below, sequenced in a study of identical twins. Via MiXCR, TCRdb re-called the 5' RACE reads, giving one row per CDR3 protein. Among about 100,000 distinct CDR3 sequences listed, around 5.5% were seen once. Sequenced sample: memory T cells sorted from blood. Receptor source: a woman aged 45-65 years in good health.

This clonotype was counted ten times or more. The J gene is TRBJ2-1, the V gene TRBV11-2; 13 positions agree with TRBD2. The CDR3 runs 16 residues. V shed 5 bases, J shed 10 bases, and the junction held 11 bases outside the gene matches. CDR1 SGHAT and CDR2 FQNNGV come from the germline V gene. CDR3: CASSDGTSGKLEEQFF. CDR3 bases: TGTGCCAGCAGCGATGGGACTAGCGGGAAATTGGAGGAGCAGTTCTTC.

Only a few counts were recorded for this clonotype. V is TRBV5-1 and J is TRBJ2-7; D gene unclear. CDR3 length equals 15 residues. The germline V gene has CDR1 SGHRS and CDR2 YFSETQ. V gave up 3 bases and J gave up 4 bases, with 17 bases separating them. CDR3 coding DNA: TGCGCCAGCAGCTCCGCCTCATACTCATTGTACGAGCAGTACGTC. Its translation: CASSSASYSLYEQYV.

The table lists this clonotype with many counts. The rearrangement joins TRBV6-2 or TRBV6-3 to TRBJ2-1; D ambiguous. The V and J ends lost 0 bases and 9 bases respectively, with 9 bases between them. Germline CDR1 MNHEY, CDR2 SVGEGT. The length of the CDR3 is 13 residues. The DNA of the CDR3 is TGTGCCAGCAGTTACTCGTTAATCGGTGAGCAGTTCTTC. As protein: CASSYSLIGEQFF.

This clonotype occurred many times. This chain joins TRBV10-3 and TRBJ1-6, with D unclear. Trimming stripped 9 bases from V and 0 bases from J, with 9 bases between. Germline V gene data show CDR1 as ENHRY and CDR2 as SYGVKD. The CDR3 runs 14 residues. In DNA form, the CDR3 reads TGTGCCATTCAAGGGAGCTCCTATAATTCACCCCTCCACTTT. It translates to CAIQGSSYNSPLHF.

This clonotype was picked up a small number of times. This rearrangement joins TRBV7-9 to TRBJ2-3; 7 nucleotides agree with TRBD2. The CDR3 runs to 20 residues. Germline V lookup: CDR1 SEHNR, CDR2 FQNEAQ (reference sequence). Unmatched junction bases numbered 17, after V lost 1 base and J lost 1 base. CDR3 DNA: TGTGCCAGCAGCTTAGTTGCGCTCGACGGGAGGCGGGATGGCACAGATACGCAGTATTTT. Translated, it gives CASSLVALDGRRDGTDTQYF.

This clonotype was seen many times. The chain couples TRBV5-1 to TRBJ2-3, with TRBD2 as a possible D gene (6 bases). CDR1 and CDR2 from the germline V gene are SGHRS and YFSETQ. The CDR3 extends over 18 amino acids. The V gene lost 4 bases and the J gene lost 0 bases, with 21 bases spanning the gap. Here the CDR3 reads CASSLLWRRVLSTDTQYF. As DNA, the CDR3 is TGCGCCAGCAGCCTCCTCTGGCGGAGGGTTCTCAGCACAGATACGCAGTATTTT.

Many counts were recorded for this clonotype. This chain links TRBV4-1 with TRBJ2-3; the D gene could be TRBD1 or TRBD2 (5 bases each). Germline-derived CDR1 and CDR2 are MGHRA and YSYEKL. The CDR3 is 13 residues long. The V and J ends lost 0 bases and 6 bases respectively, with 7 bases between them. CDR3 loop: CASSQEEGDTQYF. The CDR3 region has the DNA TGCGCCAGCAGCCAAGAAGAGGGGGATACGCAGTATTTT.

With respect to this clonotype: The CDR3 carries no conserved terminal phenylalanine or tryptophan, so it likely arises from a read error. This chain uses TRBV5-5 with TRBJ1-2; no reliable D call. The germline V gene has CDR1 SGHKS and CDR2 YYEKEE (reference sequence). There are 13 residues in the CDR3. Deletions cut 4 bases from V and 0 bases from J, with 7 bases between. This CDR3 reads CASSAGTNYGYTY. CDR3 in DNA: TGTGCCAGCAGCGCGGGGACTAACTATGGCTACACCTAC.

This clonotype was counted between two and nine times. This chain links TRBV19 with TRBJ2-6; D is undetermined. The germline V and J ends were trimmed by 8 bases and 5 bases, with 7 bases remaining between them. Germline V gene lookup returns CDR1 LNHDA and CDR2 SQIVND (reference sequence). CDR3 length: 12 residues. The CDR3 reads CASSPRANVLTF. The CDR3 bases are TGTGCCAGTTCCCCAAGGGCCAACGTCCTGACTTTC.

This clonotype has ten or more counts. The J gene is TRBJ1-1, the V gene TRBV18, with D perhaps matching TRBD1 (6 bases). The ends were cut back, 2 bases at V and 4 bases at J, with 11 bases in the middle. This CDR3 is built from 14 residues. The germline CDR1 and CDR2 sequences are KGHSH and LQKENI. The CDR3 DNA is TGTGCCAGCTCACCATACAGGGTGAGCACTGAAGCTTTCTTT. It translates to CASSPYRVSTEAFF.

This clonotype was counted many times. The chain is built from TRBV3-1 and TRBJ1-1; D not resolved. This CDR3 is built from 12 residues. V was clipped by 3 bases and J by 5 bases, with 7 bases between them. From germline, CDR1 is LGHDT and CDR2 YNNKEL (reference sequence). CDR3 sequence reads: CASSQAWTEAFF. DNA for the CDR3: TGTGCCAGCAGCCAGGCATGGACTGAAGCTTTCTTT.

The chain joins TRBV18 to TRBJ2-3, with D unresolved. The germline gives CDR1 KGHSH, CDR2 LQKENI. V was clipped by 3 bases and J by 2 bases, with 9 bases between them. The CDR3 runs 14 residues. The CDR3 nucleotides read TGTGCCAGCTCACCGCGTTCTTACACAGATACGCAGTATTTT. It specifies CASSPRSYTDTQYF.

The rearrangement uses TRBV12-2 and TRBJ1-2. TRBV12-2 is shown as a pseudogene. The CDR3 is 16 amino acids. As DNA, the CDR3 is TGTGCAAGTCGCTTAGCAGACAACAAGATGTCCTATGGCTACACCTTC. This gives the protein CASRLADNKMSYGYTF.

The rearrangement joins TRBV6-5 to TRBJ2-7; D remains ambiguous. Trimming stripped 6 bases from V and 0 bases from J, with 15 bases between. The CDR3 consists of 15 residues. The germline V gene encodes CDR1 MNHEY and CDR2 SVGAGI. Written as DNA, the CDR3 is TGTGCCAGCAGCAGAACAGCGCTCGGCTCCTACGAGCAGTACTTC. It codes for CASSRTALGSYEQYF.

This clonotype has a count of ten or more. CDR3 protein: CASSPRTSGSREQFF. CDR3 sequence (DNA): TGTGCCAGCAGCCCCCGGACTAGCGGGAGTAGAGAGCAGTTCTTC. The chain links TRBV7-2 to TRBJ2-1; the match to TRBD2 covers 13 bases. CDR3 length: 15 amino acids. V trimming: 5 bases; J trimming: 10 bases; junction bases outside the gene matches: 8. Germline CDR1 SGHTA, CDR2 FQGNSA.

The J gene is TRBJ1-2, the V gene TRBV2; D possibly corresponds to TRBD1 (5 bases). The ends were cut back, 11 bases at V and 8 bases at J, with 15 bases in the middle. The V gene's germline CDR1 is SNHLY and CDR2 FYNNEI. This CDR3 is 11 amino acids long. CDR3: CAVTQGWGYTF. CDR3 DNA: TGTGCCGTCACGCAGGGCTGGGGCTACACCTTC.

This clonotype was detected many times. CDR3 nucleotides: TGCGCCAGCAGCAAAAAGGACAGGAAAGGGTATCAGCCCCAGCATTTT. It translates to CASSKKDRKGYQPQHF. The chain links TRBV4-1 to TRBJ1-5; TRBD1 agrees at 7 bases. CDR1 is MGHRA, CDR2 YSYEKL, per germline. Losses at the gene ends were 5 bases for V and 5 bases for J; bases not matched to a gene: 12. The length of the CDR3 is 16 residues.

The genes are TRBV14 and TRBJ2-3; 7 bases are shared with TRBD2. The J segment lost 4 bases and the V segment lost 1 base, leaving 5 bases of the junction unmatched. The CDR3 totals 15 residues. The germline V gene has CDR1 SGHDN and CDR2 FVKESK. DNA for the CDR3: TGTGCCAGCAGCCAAGGACAGCGGGACGCAGATACGCAGTATTTT. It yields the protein CASSQGQRDADTQYF.

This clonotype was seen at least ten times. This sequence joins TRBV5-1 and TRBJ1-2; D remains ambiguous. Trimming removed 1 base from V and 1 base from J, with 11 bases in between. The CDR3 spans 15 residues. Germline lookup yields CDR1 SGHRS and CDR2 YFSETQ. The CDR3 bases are TGCGCCAGCAGCTTGACGGGGAATTTTAACTATGGCTACACCTTC. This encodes CASSLTGNFNYGYTF.

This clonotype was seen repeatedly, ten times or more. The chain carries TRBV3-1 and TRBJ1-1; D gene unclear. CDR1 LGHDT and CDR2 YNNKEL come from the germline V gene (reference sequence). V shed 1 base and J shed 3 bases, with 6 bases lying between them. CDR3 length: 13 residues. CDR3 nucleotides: TGTGCCAGCAGCCAAGGCGAATACACTGAAGCTTTCTTT. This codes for CASSQGEYTEAFF.

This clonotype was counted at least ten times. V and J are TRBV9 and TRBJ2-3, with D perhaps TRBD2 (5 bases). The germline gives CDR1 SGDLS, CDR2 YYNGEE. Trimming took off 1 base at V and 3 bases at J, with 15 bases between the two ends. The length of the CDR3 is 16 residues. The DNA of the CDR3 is TGTGCCAGCAGCGTAATGACTGACGGGATAACAGATACGCAGTATTTT. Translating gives CASSVMTDGITDTQYF.

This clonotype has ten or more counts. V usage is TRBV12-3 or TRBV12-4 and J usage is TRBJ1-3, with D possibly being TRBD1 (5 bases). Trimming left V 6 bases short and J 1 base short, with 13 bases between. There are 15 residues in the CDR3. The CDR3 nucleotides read TGTGCCAGCAGACGGGGGTTCCTATCTGGAAACACCATATATTTT. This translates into CASRRGFLSGNTIYF.

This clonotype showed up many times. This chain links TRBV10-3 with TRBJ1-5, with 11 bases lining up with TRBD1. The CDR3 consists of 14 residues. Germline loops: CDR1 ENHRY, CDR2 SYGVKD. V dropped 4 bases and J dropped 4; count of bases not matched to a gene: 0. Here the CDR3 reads CAISGDRGNQPQHF. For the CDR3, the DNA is TGTGCCATCAGTGGGGACAGGGGGAATCAGCCCCAGCATTTT.

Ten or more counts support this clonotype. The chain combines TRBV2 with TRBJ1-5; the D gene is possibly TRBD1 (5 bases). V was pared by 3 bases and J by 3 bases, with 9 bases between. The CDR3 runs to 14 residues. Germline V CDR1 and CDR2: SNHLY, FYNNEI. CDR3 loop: CASSDGGINQPQHF. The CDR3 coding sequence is TGTGCCAGCAGTGACGGGGGGATCAATCAGCCCCAGCATTTT.